Listed below are T cell receptor beta chains from one sample, sequenced in a study of blood T cells in healthy people across ages. TCRdb called the 5' RACE reads again in MiXCR, with one record for every CDR3 protein. The sample comprises over 700,000 distinct CDR3 sequences, around 25% of which are singletons, and 9.4% rests with the top ten. These data are also associated with another study on T cells of mothers and their children.

Sequences were obtained from blood. Receptors originate from a boy under 18 in good health. Both conserved end residues are part of each CDR3. D genes are given only for firm matches. A clone size is listed for some rows: how often the clone was seen (once, few, many), or a class if it is expanded.

clone_size | j_call | v_call | d_call | cdr3_nt | cdr3_aa
few | TRBJ2-3 | TRBV18 | . | TGTGCCAGCTCAGCCCGTCGACTGGGCACAGATACGCAGTATTTT | CASSARRLGTDTQYF
few | TRBJ2-7 | TRBV5-1 | . | TGCGCCAGCAGTGGGACCGGGACCAGTCCACACGAGCAGTACTTC | CASSGTGTSPHEQYF
. | TRBJ2-1 | TRBV28 | . | TGTGCCAGCAGTTTCAGACTAAACGATGAGCAGTTCTTC | CASSFRLNDEQFF
. | TRBJ2-5 | TRBV28 | . | TGTGCCACCTCAGACAGGGAGGGAGAGACCCAGTACTTC | CATSDREGETQYF
few | TRBJ2-4 | TRBV28 | TRBD1 | TGTGCCAGCAGTTTCAACAGGGGGTCCCTAGCCAAAAACATTCAGTACTTC | CASSFNRGSLAKNIQYF
. | TRBJ2-7 | TRBV28 | . | TGTGCCAGCCGTGTGCAGGGATCGGACGAGCAGTACTTC | CASRVQGSDEQYF
few | TRBJ2-3 | TRBV29-1 | TRBD2 | TGCAGCGCTGCAGCGGGAGCCACAGGTACGCAGTATTTT | CSAAAGATGTQYF
few | TRBJ2-4 | TRBV7-8 | . | TGTGCCAGCAGCTTACGCGGACCTTTATCCAAAAACATTCAGTACTTC | CASSLRGPLSKNIQYF
few | TRBJ2-7 | TRBV6-2/TRBV6-3 | . | TGTGCCAGCAGACACGACACCTACGAGCAGTACTTC | CASRHDTYEQYF
few | TRBJ2-5 | TRBV9 | . | TGTGCCAGCAGCGTAGAGTGGGGCCAAGAGACCCAGTACTTC | CASSVEWGQETQYF
. | TRBJ2-3 | TRBV12-3/TRBV12-4 | . | TGTGCCACCAGCCGTGGCGGGATAGAAGATACGCAGTATTTT | CATSRGGIEDTQYF
. | TRBJ1-2 | TRBV28 | . | TGTGCCAGCAGTCCGACGAGGGACGTTGGTGGCTACACCTTC | CASSPTRDVGGYTF
few | TRBJ1-5 | TRBV6-2/TRBV6-3 | . | TGTGCCAGCAGCTGGACCGAGATCAATCATCCCCAGCATTTT | CASSWTEINHPQHF
. | TRBJ2-7 | TRBV29-1 | . | TGCAGCGTTGGTGGGAGCTCCTACGAGCAGTACTTC | CSVGGSSYEQYF
few | TRBJ2-1 | TRBV6-6 | . | TGTGCCAGCAGTTATAGCCCCACAGGGTACAATGAGCAGTTCTTC | CASSYSPTGYNEQFF
. | TRBJ2-7 | TRBV28 | . | TGTGCCAGCAGTTTTCGACAGGCATACGAGCAGTACTTC | CASSFRQAYEQYF
. | TRBJ2-4 | TRBV10-3 | TRBD2 | TGTGCCATCAGTGCCGGAACTAGCGGATTAAACATTCAGTACTTC | CAISAGTSGLNIQYF
few | TRBJ2-7 | TRBV7-2 | TRBD2 | TGTGCCAGCAGCTTACTAACTTTCGGGACTAGCGGCGCCTACGAGCAGTACTTC | CASSLLTFGTSGAYEQYF
. | TRBJ1-2 | TRBV11-2 | . | TGTGCCAGCACCCACGACAAACTTGACAGGACCCATCTATCTAACTATGGCTACACCTTC | CASTHDKLDRTHLSNYGYTF
few | TRBJ2-2 | TRBV6-6 | . | TGTGCCAGCAGTTACCCGTCCGTGAGGAATGGCGGGGAGCTGTTTTTT | CASSYPSVRNGGELFF
few | TRBJ2-5 | TRBV12-3/TRBV12-4 | . | TGTGCCAGCAGTCCCAATGGGGGGCGCTTAGAGACCCAGTACTTC | CASSPNGGRLETQYF
. | TRBJ2-1 | TRBV5-1 | . | TGCGCCAGCAGTTTGGGGGCGGGAAATGAGCAGTTCTTC | CASSLGAGNEQFF
. | TRBJ2-2 | TRBV6-6 | TRBD1 | TGTGCCAGCAGGCCCCGACAGGGCACCGGGGAGCTGTTTTTT | CASRPRQGTGELFF
few | TRBJ1-4 | TRBV7-9 | . | TGTGCCAGCAGCTTCGAAAATGAAAAACTGTTTTTT | CASSFENEKLFF
. | TRBJ1-6 | TRBV6-5 | . | TGTGCCAGCAGCTACTCCCCGCAGGGTTCTGGCTCCTATAATTCACCCCTCCACTTT | CASSYSPQGSGSYNSPLHF
. | TRBJ2-1 | TRBV27 | TRBD2 | TGTGCCAGCAGTTCGATGGGACTAGCAAAGAATGAGCAGTTCTTC | CASSSMGLAKNEQFF
. | TRBJ2-6 | TRBV12-3/TRBV12-4 | TRBD1 | TGTGCCAGCACCGGGACAGGTTCCTCTGGGGCCAACGTCCTGACTTTC | CASTGTGSSGANVLTF